The following is a T cell receptor (beta chain) sequence with its context. Its antigen is not identified. The germline gene is not matched at one end of the junction; a read error may be the cause. This sample was included in a study of cytomegalovirus exposure and HLA in healthy donors. The PCR contained 60 Vbeta and 13 Jbeta primers. The repertoire was sequenced with immunoSEQ multiplex PCR; TCRdb's copy has only in-frame clones and lacks some. This sample carries more than 200,000 clones, about four fifths of them seen once, and the ten largest clones take about 6%. Overall study results and limits: Equally common other TCR beta chains were less clonally expanded than HLA-associated ones, a later analysis found. Later findings reportedly placed an Asian-associated ancestry cluster below the roughly 700-donor mean for N-insertions.

Germline CDR1 reads SSHAT; CDR2 reads FNYEAQ (reference sequence). The length of the CDR3 is 16 residues. The sequenced sample consisted of PBMCs. The rearrangement uses TRBV7-7 and TRBJ2-2, with TRBD2 matching 7 bases. The sequence came from a man aged 35 to 55 in good health and CMV-seropositive. In nucleotides, the CDR3 is TGTGCTAGCAGCTTAGAGGCAGCGGGGAGGAACGGGGAGCTGTTTTTT. Translating it yields CASSLEAAGRNGELFF.